This T cell receptor (beta chain) was documented in a study of shared clonotypes between healthy human individuals. Across the whole study: The cohort had a couple of women and a few men, ages 18 to 49.

General study results and limits: Clonotype sharing among donors, it was expected, would be affected by sequencing depth.

The germline V gene has CDR1 MNHEY and CDR2 SVGAGI. With 5 bases removed from V and 5 bases from J, the gap between germline ends came to 7 bases. The CDR3 spans 11 residues. Loaded into unsorted PBMC replicate PCRs was about 0.3 ug DNA, 25,000 to 35,000 T cell genomes. Clones were sequenced by immunoSEQ multiplex PCR, and TCRdb holds only the in-frame ones, with some missing. The sample records some 450,000 clones, 70% to 80% being singletons. Adults of Caucasian background living in Nashville, Tennessee made up all donors. On this clone itself: Its specificity is unknown.

V and J are TRBV6-5 and TRBJ2-7, with D maybe TRBD1 (6 bases). Sequences were obtained from PBMCs. The receptor was isolated from a woman aged 40 to 49 in good health. Some clones in this sample may be carry-over from other donors' samples. In nucleotides, the CDR3 is TGTGCCAGCAGTGGGGGCCACGAGCAGTACTTC. It is translated as CASSGGHEQYF.